A single sample is the source of the 14 T cell receptor beta chains below, sequenced in a study of T cell responses to AZD1222 COVID-19 vaccine. Here immunoSEQ multiplex PCR was the method, and the copy in TCRdb shows in-frame clones only, minus some. The table has 110,000 or so clones, around nine tenths seen once. Material: peripheral blood, obtained on day 0 of AZD1222 vaccination. These receptors were collected from an adult in good health.

The chain employs TRBV19 and TRBJ2-1; D remains unclear. V lost 3 bases, J lost 9 bases, and 12 bases lay in between. Germline lookup yields CDR1 LNHDA and CDR2 SQIVND (reference sequence). The CDR3 sequence is 13 residues long. CDR3 nucleotides: TGTGCCAGTAGTATCGAAGGGTGGAGTGAGCAGTTCTTC. Protein: CASSIEGWSEQFF. The whole variable domain, filled in from reference TRBV19 and TRBJ2-1, reads DGGITQSPKYLFRKEGQNVTLSCEQNLNHDAMYWYRQDPGQGLRLIYYSQIVNDFQKGDIAEGYSVSREKKESFPLTVTSAQKNPTAFYLCASSIEGWSEQFFGPGTRLTVL.

The V gene is TRBV24-1, the J gene TRBJ2-2; no reliable D call. The CDR3 is 13 residues long. The V and J ends lost 5 bases and 1 base respectively, with 4 bases between them. CDR1 and CDR2 from the germline V gene are KGHDR and SFDVKD. The CDR3 here is CATSVENTGELFF. The CDR3 DNA sequence: TGTGCCACCAGTGTAGAGAACACCGGGGAGCTGTTTTTT.

The chain is built from TRBV28 and TRBJ2-3; perhaps TRBD2 as D (6 bases). Germline V gene lookup returns CDR1 MDHEN and CDR2 SYDVKM. V was trimmed by 5 bases and J by 4 bases, leaving 22 bases between them. This CDR3 is built from 17 residues. CDR3 loop: CASSTPVLASNSDTQYF. The CDR3 DNA reads as TGTGCCAGCAGTACCCCAGTTCTAGCGTCGAACTCAGATACGCAGTATTTT.

The V gene is TRBV7-6, the J gene TRBJ2-1; 7 bases map to TRBD2. Germline V gene sequence: CDR1 SGHVS, CDR2 FNYEAQ. The V and J ends lost 0 bases and 4 bases, in that order; junction bases with no gene match: 0. This CDR3 spans 14 amino acids. The CDR3 protein is CASSLAGGYNEQFF. CDR3 bases: TGTGCCAGCAGCTTAGCGGGAGGGTACAATGAGCAGTTCTTC.

The V and J genes are TRBV19 and TRBJ1-4; TRBD1 matches 7 bases. With V trimmed by 7 bases and J by 7 bases, 6 bases remained unmatched. The germline V gene encodes CDR1 LNHDA and CDR2 SQIVND (reference sequence). This CDR3 has 13 amino acids. CDR3 residues: CASTSRDSEKLFF. The CDR3 DNA follows: TGTGCCAGTACTTCCCGGGACAGTGAAAAACTGTTTTTT.

The genes are TRBV18 and TRBJ1-1; no definite D call. The V end was cut by 5 bases, the J end by 8 bases, with 12 bases between. This CDR3 comprises 12 residues. Germline V gene data show CDR1 as KGHSH and CDR2 as LQKENI. The CDR3 region has the DNA TGTGCCAGCTCAACCTCTACGCAAGAAGCTTTCTTT. Translation: CASSTSTQEAFF.

This clone has just a few counts. The gene calls are TRBV7-5 and TRBJ1-2. TRBV7-5 is designated a pseudogene. This CDR3 is built from 16 residues. The CDR3 nucleotides are TGTGCCAGAAGCTTAGAAAGGACGGACTGGGGGGATGGCTACACCTTC. The encoded protein is CARSLERTDWGDGYTF.

This chain links TRBV2 with TRBJ1-5; 8 nucleotides agree with TRBD1. The germline V gene encodes CDR1 SNHLY and CDR2 FYNNEI. The CDR3 consists of 13 residues. Losses at the gene ends were 8 bases for V and 5 bases for J; bases not matched to a gene: 5. CDR3 amino acids: CASADRGHQPQHF. The CDR3 nucleotides read TGTGCCAGCGCTGACAGGGGTCATCAGCCCCAGCATTTT.

This chain joins TRBV6-6 and TRBJ2-1, with TRBD2 matching 8 bases. The germline V gene has CDR1 MNHNY and CDR2 SVGAGI (reference sequence). V trimming: 6 bases; J trimming: 10 bases; junction bases outside the gene matches: 14. The length of the CDR3 is 15 residues. In DNA form, the CDR3 reads TGTGCCAGCAGAGACAGCGGGAGTGTTTCTTGGGAGCAGTTCTTC. The encoded protein is CASRDSGSVSWEQFF.

The chain employs TRBV7-2 and TRBJ1-1, with 8 bases lining up with TRBD1. Looked up from germline, CDR1 is SGHTA and CDR2 is FQGNSA. The CDR3 contains 14 residues. Unmatched junction bases numbered 6, after V lost 5 bases and J lost 4 bases. CDR3: CASSPGQVPTEAFF. CDR3 nucleotide sequence: TGTGCCAGCAGCCCGGGACAGGTCCCCACTGAAGCTTTCTTT.

CDR3 residues: CASSFYSLQETQYF. The CDR3 bases are TGTGCCAGCAGCTTCTACAGCCTCCAAGAGACCCAGTACTTC. This chain connects TRBV7-9 to TRBJ2-5; the D is unclear. The CDR3 contains 14 residues. The germline V and J ends were trimmed by 3 bases and 1 base, with 9 bases remaining between them. Per the germline V gene, CDR1 is SEHNR and CDR2 is FQNEAQ (reference sequence).

The sample holds many counts of this clone. The V and J genes are TRBV7-2 and TRBJ2-7; D is uncertain. V lost 3 bases to trimming and J lost 7 bases, with 13 bases between them. The CDR3 has 13 amino acids. The V gene's germline CDR1 is SGHTA and CDR2 FQGNSA. Here the CDR3 DNA reads TGTGCCAGCAGCTTCGCCCGCTTTTATGAGCAGTACTTC. This sequence encodes CASSFARFYEQYF.

The chain couples TRBV21-1 to TRBJ2-1; the D segment call TRBD2 is taken from the table without a DNA check. TRBV21-1 is recorded as a pseudogene. The CDR3 spans 18 residues. The CDR3 DNA reads as TGTGCCAGCAGCATCGTTTCCATTACTAGCGGCGAATACAATGAGCAGTTCTTC. Amino acid sequence: CASSIVSITSGEYNEQFF.

The chain recombines TRBV10-1 with TRBJ2-5, with 7 nucleotides matching TRBD2. With V trimmed by 2 bases and J by 4 bases, 10 bases remained unmatched. Germline-derived CDR1 and CDR2 are WNHNN and SYGVQD (reference sequence). The CDR3 extends over 16 amino acids. CDR3 nucleotides: TGCGCCAGCAGTGAGATCGAGCGGGAAAGGGGAGAGACCCAGTACTTC. Translating gives CASSEIERERGETQYF.